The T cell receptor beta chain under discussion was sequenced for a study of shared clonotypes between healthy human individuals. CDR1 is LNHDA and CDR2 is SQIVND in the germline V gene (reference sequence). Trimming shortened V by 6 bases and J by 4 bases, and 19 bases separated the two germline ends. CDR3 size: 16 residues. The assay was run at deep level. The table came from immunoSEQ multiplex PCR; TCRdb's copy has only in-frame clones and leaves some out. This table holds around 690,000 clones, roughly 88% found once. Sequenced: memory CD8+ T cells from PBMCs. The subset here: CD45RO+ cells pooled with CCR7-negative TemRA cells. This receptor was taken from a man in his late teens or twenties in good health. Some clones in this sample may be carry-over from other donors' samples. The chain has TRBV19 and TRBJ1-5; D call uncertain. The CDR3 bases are TGTGCCAGTAGGTTAGATACCTTTGGTAAGAATCAGCCCCAGCATTTT. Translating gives CASRLDTFGKNQPQHF.